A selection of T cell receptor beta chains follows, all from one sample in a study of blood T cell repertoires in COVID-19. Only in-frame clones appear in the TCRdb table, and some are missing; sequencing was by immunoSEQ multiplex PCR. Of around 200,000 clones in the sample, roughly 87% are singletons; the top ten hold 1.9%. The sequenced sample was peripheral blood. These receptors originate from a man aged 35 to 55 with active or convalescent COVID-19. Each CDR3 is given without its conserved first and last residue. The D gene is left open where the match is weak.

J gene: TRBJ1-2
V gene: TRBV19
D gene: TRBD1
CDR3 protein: ASSGQGAPYGYT

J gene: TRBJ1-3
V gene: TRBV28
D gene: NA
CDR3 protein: ASSFRGLSGNTIY

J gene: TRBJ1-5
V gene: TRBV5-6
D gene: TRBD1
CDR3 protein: ASSSMDRVRNQPQH

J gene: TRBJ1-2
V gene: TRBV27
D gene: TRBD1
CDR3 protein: ASRTEGGPLGGYT

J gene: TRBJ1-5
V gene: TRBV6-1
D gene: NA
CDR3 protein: ASSEVAGRRSNQPQH

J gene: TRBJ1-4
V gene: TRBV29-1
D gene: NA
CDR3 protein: SVETRRGDEKLF

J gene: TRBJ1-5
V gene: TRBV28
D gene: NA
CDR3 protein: ASSMTGQKPQH

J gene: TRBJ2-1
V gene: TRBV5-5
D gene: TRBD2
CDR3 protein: ASSPTLAGVYNEQF

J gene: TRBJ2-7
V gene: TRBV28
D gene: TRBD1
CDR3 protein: ASRIDRASSYEQY

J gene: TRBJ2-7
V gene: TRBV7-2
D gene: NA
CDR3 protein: ASSPTRGQRSYEQY

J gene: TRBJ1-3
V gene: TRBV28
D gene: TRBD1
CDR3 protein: ATSGGATNSGNTIY

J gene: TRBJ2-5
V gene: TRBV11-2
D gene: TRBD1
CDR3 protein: ASSLGQELETQY

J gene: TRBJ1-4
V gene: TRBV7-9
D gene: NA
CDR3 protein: ASTLSSGTNEKLF

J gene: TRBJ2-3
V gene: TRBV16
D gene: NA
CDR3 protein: ASSQFESPTDTQY

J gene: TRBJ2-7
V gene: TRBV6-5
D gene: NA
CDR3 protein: ASSYSPGSSEQY

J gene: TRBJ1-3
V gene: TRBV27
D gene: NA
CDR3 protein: ASSEFSRPAGNTIY

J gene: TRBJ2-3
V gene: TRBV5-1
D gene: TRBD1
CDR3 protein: ASSFSGQGARTDTQY

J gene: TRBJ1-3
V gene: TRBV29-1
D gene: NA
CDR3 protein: SVVDQGSGNTIY

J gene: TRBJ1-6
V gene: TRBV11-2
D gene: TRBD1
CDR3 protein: ASSNRQGYNSPLH

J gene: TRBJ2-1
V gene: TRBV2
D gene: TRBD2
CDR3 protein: ASRELAGASNEQF

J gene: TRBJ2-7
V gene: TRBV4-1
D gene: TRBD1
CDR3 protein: ASSRDRGSYEQY

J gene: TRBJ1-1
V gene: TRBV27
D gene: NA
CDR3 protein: ASSLVAGSYEAF

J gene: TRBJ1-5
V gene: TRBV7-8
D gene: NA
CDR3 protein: ASSLARGVNQPQH

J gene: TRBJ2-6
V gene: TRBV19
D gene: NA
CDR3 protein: ASSSQGSGANVLT

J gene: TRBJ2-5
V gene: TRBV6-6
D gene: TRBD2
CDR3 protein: ASSRRDTRTSGRTQETQY

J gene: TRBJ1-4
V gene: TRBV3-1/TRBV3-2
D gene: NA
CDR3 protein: ASSQDNSWGEIEKLF

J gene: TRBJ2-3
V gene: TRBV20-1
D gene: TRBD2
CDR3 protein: SGRASGRMY

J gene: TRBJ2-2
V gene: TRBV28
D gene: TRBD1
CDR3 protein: ASSTPTGAVSTGELF

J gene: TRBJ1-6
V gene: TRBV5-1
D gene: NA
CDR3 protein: ASSLEGGNSPLH

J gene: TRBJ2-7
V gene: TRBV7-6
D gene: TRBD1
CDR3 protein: ASSLDGTVYEQY

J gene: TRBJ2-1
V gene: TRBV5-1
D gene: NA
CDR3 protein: ASSLATGSYNEQF

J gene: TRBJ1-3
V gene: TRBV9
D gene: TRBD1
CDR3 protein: ASSAGQGLPSSSGNTIY

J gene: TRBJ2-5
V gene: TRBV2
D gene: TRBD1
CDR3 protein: ASRDRGETQY

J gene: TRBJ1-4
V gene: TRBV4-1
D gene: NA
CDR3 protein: ASSQTPGVGEKLF

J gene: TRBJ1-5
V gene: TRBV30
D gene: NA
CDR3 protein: AWSVLGNQPQH

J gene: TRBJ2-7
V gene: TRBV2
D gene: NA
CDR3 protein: ASSPRYEQY

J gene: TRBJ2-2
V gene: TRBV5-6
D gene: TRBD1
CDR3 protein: ASSLYRGYGELF

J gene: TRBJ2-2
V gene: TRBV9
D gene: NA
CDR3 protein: ASSGAGTQLTGELF

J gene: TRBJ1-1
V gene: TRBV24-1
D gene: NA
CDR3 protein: ATSGQGRAEAF

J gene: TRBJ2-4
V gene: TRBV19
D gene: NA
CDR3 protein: ASSIAGTKNIQY

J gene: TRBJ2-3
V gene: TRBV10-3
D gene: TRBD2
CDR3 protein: AISGGGLAESTDTQY

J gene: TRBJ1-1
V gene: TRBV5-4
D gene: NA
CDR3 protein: ASSLRQQNTEAF

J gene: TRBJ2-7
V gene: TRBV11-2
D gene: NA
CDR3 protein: ASSPGNPHEQY

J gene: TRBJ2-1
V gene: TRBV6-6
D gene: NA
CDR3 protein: ASSYGGIAYNEQF

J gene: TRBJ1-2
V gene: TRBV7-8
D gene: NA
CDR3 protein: ASSLRAAGLTYGYT

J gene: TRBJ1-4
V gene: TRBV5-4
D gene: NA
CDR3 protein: ASSPGQNNEKLF

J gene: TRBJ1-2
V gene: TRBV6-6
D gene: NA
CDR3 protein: ASSGGSLTNYGYT

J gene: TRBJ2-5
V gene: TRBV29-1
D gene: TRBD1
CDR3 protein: SAQRTGGLKEQY

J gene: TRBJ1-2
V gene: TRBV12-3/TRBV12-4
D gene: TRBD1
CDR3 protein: ASSSGQGYGYT

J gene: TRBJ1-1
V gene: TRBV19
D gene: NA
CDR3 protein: ASRLGPEAF